The next 22 T cell receptor beta chains were all read from a single sample in a study of T cells expressing NK-cell markers. TCRdb reprocessed the 5' RACE reads and keeps a single row for each CDR3 protein, giving no DNA. This listing includes roughly 350,000 distinct CDR3 sequences. Sequencing used blood T cells: a sorted CD56 or NKG2C T cell subset, CD4+ or CD8+ T cells, or bulk PBMC T cells (not recorded which). These receptors originate from a man aged 18-69 years in good health.

V usage is TRBV11-2 and J usage is TRBJ2-1; TCRdb names TRBD2, which stays unverified in the absence of DNA. Germline V gene sequence: CDR1 SGHAT, CDR2 FQNNGV. The CDR3 extends over 18 amino acids. The CDR3 is CASSHGTSGGGSYNEQFF.

This chain uses TRBV6-1 with TRBJ1-5. Germline V gene lookup returns CDR1 MNHNS and CDR2 SASEGT. The CDR3 is 13 amino acids. CDR3 sequence: CASSEAHNQPQHF.

This chain links TRBV29-1 with TRBJ1-5; the TCRdb call, TRBD1, lacks DNA for checking. Germline CDR1 reads SQVTM; CDR2 reads ANQGSEA. This CDR3 is 13 amino acids long. The CDR3 here is CSVSGGGNQPQHF.

V usage is TRBV21-1 and J usage is TRBJ2-2; TCRdb reports TRBD2, a call that lacks DNA to check it against. TRBV21-1 is shown as a pseudogene. This CDR3 region has 20 residues. CDR3 residues: CASSKKREGGTPQNTGELFF.

The rearrangement links TRBV5-4 to TRBJ2-7; the D call from TCRdb, TRBD2, cannot be confirmed without DNA. Germline V gene data show CDR1 as SGHNT and CDR2 as YYREEE (reference sequence). The CDR3 loop spans 15 amino acids. Here the CDR3 reads CASSSLASGDYEQYF. The full variable domain, completed using reference TRBV5-4 and TRBJ2-7, is ETGVTQSPTHLIKTRGQQVTLRCSSQSGHNTVSWYQQALGQGPQFIFQYYREEENGRGNFPPRFSGLQFPNYSSELNVNALELDDSALYLCASSSLASGDYEQYFGPGTRLTVT.

This sequence joins TRBV6-5 and TRBJ1-2; TCRdb selects TRBD1, and the lack of DNA leaves this call unchecked. CDR1 MNHEY and CDR2 SVGAGI come from the germline V gene. The length of the CDR3 is 13 residues. CDR3 sequence: CASRMDRDYGYTF.

The chain employs TRBV7-6 and TRBJ2-5; lacking DNA, the TRBD2 call made by TCRdb goes unchecked. Germline CDR1 SGHVS, CDR2 FNYEAQ. This CDR3 has 16 residues. CDR3: CASSSRLAGGPETQYF.

The V gene is TRBV21-1, the J gene TRBJ1-3. TRBV21-1 is reported as a pseudogene. CDR3 length: 18 residues. The CDR3 is CASSKEARRVFSGNTIYF.

The genes are TRBV6-5 and TRBJ2-3; the D call of TRBD1 rests on TCRdb alone, since no DNA is present to check it. The germline V gene has CDR1 MNHEY and CDR2 SVGAGI. The CDR3 has 15 amino acids. CDR3 loop: CASSYDNRETDTQYF.

This chain uses TRBV3-1 with TRBJ2-5; lacking DNA, the TRBD2 call made by TCRdb goes unchecked. Germline V gene lookup returns CDR1 LGHDT and CDR2 YNNKEL (reference sequence). There are 14 residues in the CDR3. CDR3: CASGLRAGQETQYF.

The rearrangement uses TRBV29-1 and TRBJ2-4; TCRdb selects TRBD1, and the lack of DNA leaves this call unchecked. CDR3 length: 12 amino acids. Germline V CDR1 and CDR2: SQVTM, ANQGSEA. CDR3 residues: CSVKTGVNIQYF.

This rearrangement joins TRBV6-5 to TRBJ2-7; TCRdb names TRBD2, which stays unverified in the absence of DNA. The CDR3 runs to 15 residues. CDR1 and CDR2 (germline): MNHEY, SVGAGI. CDR3 protein: CASSYSPGGPTEQYF.

This chain connects TRBV12-3 or TRBV12-4 to TRBJ2-1; TCRdb indicates TRBD1, and absent DNA this call remains unverified. CDR3 size: 15 residues. CDR3 sequence reads: CASSPTGAQGNEQFF.

The rearrangement links TRBV20-1 to TRBJ2-7; TCRdb names TRBD1, which stays unverified in the absence of DNA. This CDR3 spans 16 amino acids. From germline, CDR1 is DFQATT and CDR2 SNEGSKA (reference sequence). The CDR3 loop reads CSARDAKGQGGYEQYF.

This rearrangement joins TRBV20-1 to TRBJ2-7. Germline V gives CDR1 DFQATT, CDR2 SNEGSKA (reference sequence). CDR3 length equals 11 residues. The CDR3 spells CSARVQAKQYF.

The chain is built from TRBV20-1 and TRBJ2-4; lacking DNA, the TRBD1 call made by TCRdb goes unchecked. The CDR3 runs to 16 residues. Germline loops: CDR1 DFQATT, CDR2 SNEGSKA (reference sequence). CDR3 region: CSARDLSRGDKNIQYF.

V is TRBV5-8 and J is TRBJ2-3; the D call of TRBD1 rests on TCRdb alone, since no DNA is present to check it. This CDR3 has 15 residues. CDR1 is SGHTS and CDR2 is YDEGEE in the germline V gene. The CDR3 spells CATSPQGRLQDTQYF.

The rearrangement uses TRBV7-9 and TRBJ1-2; TCRdb selects TRBD1, and the lack of DNA leaves this call unchecked. The CDR3 has 15 amino acids. Per germline, CDR1 SEHNR and CDR2 FQNEAQ (reference sequence). The CDR3 spells CASSPLGGISYGYTF.

This rearrangement joins TRBV18 to TRBJ1-6; TCRdb picks TRBD1, but there is no DNA to check that call. Germline loops: CDR1 KGHSH, CDR2 LQKENI. The CDR3 runs to 17 residues. The CDR3 spells CASSPRPSTGMLSPLHF.

The chain carries TRBV15 and TRBJ2-7; no DNA is available, so the TRBD1 call from TCRdb remains unchecked. CDR3 size: 15 residues. Germline V gives CDR1 LNHNV, CDR2 YYDKDF (reference sequence). CDR3 region: CATSRGDRDHYEQYF.

The V and J genes are TRBV7-6 and TRBJ1-5; the D call from TCRdb, TRBD1, cannot be confirmed without DNA. The CDR3 contains 16 residues. Germline lookup yields CDR1 SGHVS and CDR2 FNYEAQ. The CDR3 reads CASSPYRDRGSQPQHF.

The V call is TRBV2, the J call TRBJ2-7; TCRdb proposes TRBD2, but this gene call is untestable without DNA. CDR3 length: 13 residues. Germline V CDR1 and CDR2: SNHLY, FYNNEI. CDR3 region: CASSTSRDSQKYF.